This T cell receptor (beta chain) was retrieved from a study of blood T cell repertoires in COVID-19. Study overall: Both acute and convalescent COVID-19 samples were obtained from the United States, Italy and Spain. The analysed material was cDNA or gDNA that came from T cells, B-cell-depleted T cells, or PBMCs.

Trimming shortened V by 4 bases and J by 7 bases, and 12 bases separated the two germline ends. The CDR3 contains 13 residues. CDR1 SGHRS and CDR2 YFSETQ come from the germline V gene. Original handling: How many nucleated cells were present was estimated from reference gene primer amplification. Using immunoSEQ multiplex PCR, the repertoire was profiled, and TCRdb retains in-frame clones only, with some absent. V, J and clone size were drawn from that table, and D and trimming were deduced from the DNA. The sample contains 140,000 or so clones, approximately 78% of which appear only once. The receptor was isolated from a woman of 80 years or more with acute or convalescent COVID-19. Sequencing was done on a sample of peripheral blood. J is TRBJ1-5 and V is TRBV5-1, with D tentatively TRBD1 (6 bases). The CDR3, as DNA: TGCGCCAGCAGCCCAGGGGAGGGCCAGCCCCAGCATTTT. Its protein is CASSPGEGQPQHF.